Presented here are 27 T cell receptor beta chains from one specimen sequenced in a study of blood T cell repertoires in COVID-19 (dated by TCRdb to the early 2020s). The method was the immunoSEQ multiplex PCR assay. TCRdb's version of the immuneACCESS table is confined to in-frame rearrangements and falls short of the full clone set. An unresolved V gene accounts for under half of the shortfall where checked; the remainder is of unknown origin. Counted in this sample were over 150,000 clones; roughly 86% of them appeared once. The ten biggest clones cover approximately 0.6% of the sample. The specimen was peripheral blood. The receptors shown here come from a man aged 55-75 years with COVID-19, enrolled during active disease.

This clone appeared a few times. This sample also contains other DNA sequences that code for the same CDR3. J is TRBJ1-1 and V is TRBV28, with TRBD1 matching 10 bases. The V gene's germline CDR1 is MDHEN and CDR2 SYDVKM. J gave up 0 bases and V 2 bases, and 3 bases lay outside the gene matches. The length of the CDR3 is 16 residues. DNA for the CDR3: TGTGCCAGCAGTTTAAGGACAGGGGGACTGAACACTGAAGCTTTCTTT. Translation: CASSLRTGGLNTEAFF.

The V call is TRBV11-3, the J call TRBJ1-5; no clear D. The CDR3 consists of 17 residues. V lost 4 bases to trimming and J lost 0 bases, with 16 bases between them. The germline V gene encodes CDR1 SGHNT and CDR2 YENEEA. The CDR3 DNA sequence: TGTGCCAGCAGCTCACGGGGAGGCGCCTATAGCAATCAGCCCCAGCATTTT. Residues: CASSSRGGAYSNQPQHF.

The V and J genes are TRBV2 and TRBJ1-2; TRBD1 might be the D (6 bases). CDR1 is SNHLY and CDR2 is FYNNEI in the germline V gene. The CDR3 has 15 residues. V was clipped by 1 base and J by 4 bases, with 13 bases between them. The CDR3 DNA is TGTGCCAGCAGTGAAGAGCAGGGGATGGTCTATGGCTACACCTTC. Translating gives CASSEEQGMVYGYTF.

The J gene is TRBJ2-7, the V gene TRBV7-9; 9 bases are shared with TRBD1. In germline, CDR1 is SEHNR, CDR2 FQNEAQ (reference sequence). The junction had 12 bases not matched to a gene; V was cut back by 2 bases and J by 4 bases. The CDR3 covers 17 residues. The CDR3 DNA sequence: TGTGCCAGCAGCTTACATGGACAGGGGCGAAAAGGGTACGAGCAGTACTTC. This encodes CASSLHGQGRKGYEQYF.

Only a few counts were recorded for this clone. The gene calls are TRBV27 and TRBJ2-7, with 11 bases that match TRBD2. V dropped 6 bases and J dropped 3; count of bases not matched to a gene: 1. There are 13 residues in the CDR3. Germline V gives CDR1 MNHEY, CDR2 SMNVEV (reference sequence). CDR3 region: CASRGTSGYEQYF. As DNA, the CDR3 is TGTGCCAGCAGGGGGACTAGCGGCTACGAGCAGTACTTC.

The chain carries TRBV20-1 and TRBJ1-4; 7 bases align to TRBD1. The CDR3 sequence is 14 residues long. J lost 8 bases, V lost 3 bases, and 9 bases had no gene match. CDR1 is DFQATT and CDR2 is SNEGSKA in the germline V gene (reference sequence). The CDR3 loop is CSASLGTVSEKLFF. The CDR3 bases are TGCAGTGCTAGTCTGGGGACAGTTAGCGAAAAACTGTTTTTT.

CDR3 nucleotide sequence: TGTGCCTCGTCGACAGGGCTCGAAAAACTGTTTTTT. Protein product: CASSTGLEKLFF. This chain uses TRBV19 with TRBJ1-4; TRBD1 agrees at 7 bases. Trimming at V came to 11 bases and at J to 8 bases, leaving 8 bases not matched to a gene. This CDR3 spans 12 amino acids. The germline V gene encodes CDR1 LNHDA and CDR2 SQIVND (reference sequence).

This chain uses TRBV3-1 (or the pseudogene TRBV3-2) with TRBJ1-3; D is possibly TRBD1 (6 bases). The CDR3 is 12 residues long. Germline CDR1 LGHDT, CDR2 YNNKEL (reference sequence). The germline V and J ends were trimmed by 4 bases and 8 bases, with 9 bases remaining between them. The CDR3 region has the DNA TGTGCCAGCAGCCCACAGGGATACACCATATATTTT. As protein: CASSPQGYTIYF.

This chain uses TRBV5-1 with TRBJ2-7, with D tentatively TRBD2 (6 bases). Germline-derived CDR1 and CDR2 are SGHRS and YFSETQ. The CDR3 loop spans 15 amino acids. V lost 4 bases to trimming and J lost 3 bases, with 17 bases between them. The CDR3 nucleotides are TGCGCCAGCAGCCTCACAAGACTAGATCGCTACGAGCAGTACTTC. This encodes CASSLTRLDRYEQYF.

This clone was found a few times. CDR3 sequence: CASSQGAGERSPLHF. CDR3 nucleotides: TGTGCCAGCAGCCAAGGGGCAGGGGAAAGGTCACCCCTCCACTTT. This chain uses TRBV4-2 with TRBJ1-6; the D gene is possibly TRBD1 (6 bases). The V end lost 1 base, the J end lost 10 bases, and 14 bases lay between the germline ends. CDR3 length: 15 amino acids. Germline V gene lookup returns CDR1 LGHNA and CDR2 YNFKEQ.

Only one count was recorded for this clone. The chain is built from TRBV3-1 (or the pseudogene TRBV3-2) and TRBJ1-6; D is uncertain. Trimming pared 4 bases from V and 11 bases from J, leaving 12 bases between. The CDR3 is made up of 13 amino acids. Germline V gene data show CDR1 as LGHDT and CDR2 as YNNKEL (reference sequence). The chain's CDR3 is CASSPQAVPPLHF. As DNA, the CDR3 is TGTGCCAGCAGCCCCCAAGCCGTGCCACCCCTCCACTTT.

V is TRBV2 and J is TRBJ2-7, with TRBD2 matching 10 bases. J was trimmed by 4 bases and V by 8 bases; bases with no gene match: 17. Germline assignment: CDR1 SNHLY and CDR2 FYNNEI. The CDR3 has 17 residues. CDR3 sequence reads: CASRGYLRLAGVYEQYF. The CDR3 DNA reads TGTGCCAGCCGGGGGTACCTACGGCTAGCGGGAGTTTACGAGCAGTACTTC.

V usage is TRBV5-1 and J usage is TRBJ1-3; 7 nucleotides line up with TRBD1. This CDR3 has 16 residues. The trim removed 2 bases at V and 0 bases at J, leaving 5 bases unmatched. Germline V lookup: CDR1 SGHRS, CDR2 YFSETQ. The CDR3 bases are TGCGCCAGCAGCTTTACAGGACAGGCCTCTGGAAACACCATATATTTT. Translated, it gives CASSFTGQASGNTIYF.

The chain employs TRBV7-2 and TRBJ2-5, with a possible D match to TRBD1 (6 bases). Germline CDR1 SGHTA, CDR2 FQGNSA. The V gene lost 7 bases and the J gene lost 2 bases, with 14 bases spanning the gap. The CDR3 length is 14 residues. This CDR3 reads CASTFSGQQETQYF. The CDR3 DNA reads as TGTGCCAGCACCTTCTCGGGACAACAAGAGACCCAGTACTTC.

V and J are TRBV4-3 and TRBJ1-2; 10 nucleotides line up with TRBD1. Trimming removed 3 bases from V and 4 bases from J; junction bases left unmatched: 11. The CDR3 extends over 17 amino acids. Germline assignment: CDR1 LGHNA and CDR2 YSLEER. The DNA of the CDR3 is TGCGCCAGCAGCCAGGGCGGGACAGGGGATTTCGGCTATGGCTACACCTTC. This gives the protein CASSQGGTGDFGYGYTF.

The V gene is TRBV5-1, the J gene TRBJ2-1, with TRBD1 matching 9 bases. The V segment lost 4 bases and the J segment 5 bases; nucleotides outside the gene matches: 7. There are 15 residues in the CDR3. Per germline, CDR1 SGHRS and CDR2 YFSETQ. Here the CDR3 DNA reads TGCGCCAGCAGCCGCGGACAGGGGATTGACAATGAGCAGTTCTTC. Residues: CASSRGQGIDNEQFF.

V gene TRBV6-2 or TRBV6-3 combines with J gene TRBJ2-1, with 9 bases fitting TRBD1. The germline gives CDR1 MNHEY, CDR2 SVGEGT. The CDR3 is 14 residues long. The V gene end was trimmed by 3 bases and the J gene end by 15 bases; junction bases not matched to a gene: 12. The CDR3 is CASSYRTGAPGAFF. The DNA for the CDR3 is TGTGCCAGCAGTTATCGGACAGGGGCGCCGGGGGCGTTCTTC.

CDR3 amino acids: CASSARTSVTYEQYF. The CDR3 bases are TGTGCCAGCAGCGCCCGGACTAGCGTAACCTACGAGCAGTACTTC. The J gene is TRBJ2-7, the V gene TRBV7-2, with 9 bases that match TRBD2. This CDR3 spans 15 amino acids. V dropped 5 bases and J dropped 2; count of bases not matched to a gene: 7. In germline, CDR1 is SGHTA, CDR2 FQGNSA.

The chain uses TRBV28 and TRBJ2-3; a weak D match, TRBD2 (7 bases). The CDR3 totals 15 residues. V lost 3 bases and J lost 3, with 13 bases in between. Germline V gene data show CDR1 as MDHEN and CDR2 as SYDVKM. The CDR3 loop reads CASSLPGGGTDTQYF. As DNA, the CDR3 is TGTGCCAGCAGTTTGCCGGGGGGCGGGACAGATACGCAGTATTTT.

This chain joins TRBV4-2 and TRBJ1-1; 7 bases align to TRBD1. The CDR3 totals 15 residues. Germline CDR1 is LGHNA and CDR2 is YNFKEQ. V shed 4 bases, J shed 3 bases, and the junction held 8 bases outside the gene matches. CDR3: CASSRTGVAYTEAFF. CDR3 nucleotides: TGTGCCAGCAGCCGTACAGGGGTCGCTTACACTGAAGCTTTCTTT.

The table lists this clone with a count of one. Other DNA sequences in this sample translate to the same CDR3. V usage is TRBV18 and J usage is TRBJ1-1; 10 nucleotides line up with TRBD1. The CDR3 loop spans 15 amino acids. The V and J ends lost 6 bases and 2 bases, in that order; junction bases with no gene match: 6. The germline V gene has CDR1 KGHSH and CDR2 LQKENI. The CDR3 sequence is CASSRGQGGNTEAFF. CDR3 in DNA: TGTGCCAGCTCCCGCGGACAGGGGGGAAACACTGAAGCTTTCTTT.

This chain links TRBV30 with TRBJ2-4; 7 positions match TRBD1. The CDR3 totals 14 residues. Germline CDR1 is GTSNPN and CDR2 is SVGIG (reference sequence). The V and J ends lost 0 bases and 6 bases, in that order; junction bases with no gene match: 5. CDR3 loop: CAWSVLGDRNIQYF. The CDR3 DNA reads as TGTGCCTGGAGTGTATTAGGGGACAGAAACATTCAGTACTTC.

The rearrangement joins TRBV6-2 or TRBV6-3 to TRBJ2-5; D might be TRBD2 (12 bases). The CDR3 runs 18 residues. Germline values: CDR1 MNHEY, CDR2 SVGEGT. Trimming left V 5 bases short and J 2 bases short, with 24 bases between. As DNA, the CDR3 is TGTGCCAGCAGTCCCGGGACAGGGGGACTAGCGGGTCAAGAGACCCAGTACTTC. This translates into CASSPGTGGLAGQETQYF.

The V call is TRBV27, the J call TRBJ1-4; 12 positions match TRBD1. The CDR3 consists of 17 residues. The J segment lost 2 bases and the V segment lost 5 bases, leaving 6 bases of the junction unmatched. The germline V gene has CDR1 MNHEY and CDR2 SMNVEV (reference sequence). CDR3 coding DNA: TGTGCCAGCAGTGACAGGGACAGGGGGCTTACTAATGAAAAACTGTTTTTT. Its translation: CASSDRDRGLTNEKLFF.

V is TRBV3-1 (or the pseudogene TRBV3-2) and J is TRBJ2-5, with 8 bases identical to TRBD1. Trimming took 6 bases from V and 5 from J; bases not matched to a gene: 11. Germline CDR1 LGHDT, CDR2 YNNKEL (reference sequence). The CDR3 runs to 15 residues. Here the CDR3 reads CASSRLGRGLETQYF. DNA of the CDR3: TGTGCCAGCAGTCGTTTGGGCAGGGGGCTTGAGACCCAGTACTTC.

CDR3 sequence: CASTGGYNEQFF. In nucleotides, the CDR3 is TGTGCCAGCACGGGTGGTTACAATGAGCAGTTCTTC. The chain has TRBV2 and TRBJ2-1; D is unclear. The CDR3 sequence is 12 residues long. Deletions cut 7 bases from V and 4 bases from J, with 8 bases between. Germline V gene lookup returns CDR1 SNHLY and CDR2 FYNNEI.

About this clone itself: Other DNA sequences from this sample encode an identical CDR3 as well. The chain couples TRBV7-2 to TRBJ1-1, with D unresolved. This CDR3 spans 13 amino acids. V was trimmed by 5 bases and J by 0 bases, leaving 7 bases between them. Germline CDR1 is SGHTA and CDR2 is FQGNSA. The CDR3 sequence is CASSRQVNTEAFF. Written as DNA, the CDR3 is TGTGCCAGCAGCCGCCAGGTGAACACTGAAGCTTTCTTT.